Below are 27 T cell receptor beta chains sequenced from a single sample in a study of T cells in Graves' hyperthyroidism and ophthalmopathy. The investigators amplified TCR beta CDR3 regions from RNA transcripts. A first-round RT-PCR of the TCR CDR3 used the HTBI primer set. TCRdb ran MiXCR on the multiplex PCR reads and lists one entry per CDR3 protein. The sample shows some 270,000 distinct CDR3 sequences, roughly 13% of them seen only once. Sequencing was done on a sample of blood. Source of these receptors: a woman between 35 and 50 years old with Graves' hyperthyroidism.

At least ten counts were recorded for this clonotype. V is TRBV11-3 and J is TRBJ2-3; no definite D call. Looked up from germline, CDR1 is SGHNT and CDR2 is YENEEA. The CDR3 length is 15 residues. V was pared by 5 bases and J by 2 bases, with 14 bases between. CDR3: CASSRSSQHTDTQYF. In DNA form, the CDR3 reads TGTGCCAGCAGCCGCTCGTCGCAGCACACAGATACGCAGTATTTT.

This clonotype was recorded many times. The chain combines TRBV7-2 with TRBJ1-3, with a weak D call TRBD1 (5 bases). The germline gives CDR1 SGHTA, CDR2 FQGNSA. V dropped 1 base and J dropped 7 bases, with 14 bases sitting between them. The CDR3 is 15 amino acids. The CDR3 reads CASSLGLGEWNTIYF. The CDR3 DNA reads TGTGCCAGCAGCTTAGGACTAGGGGAATGGAACACCATATATTTT.

V usage is TRBV15 and J usage is TRBJ2-3; D may be TRBD2 (5 bases). This CDR3 has 12 residues. Germline loops: CDR1 LNHNV, CDR2 YYDKDF (reference sequence). The germline V and J ends were trimmed by 3 bases and 9 bases, with 10 bases remaining between them. This chain's CDR3 is CATSREGGTQYF. The CDR3 coding sequence is TGTGCCACCAGCAGGGAAGGAGGCACGCAGTATTTT.

This clonotype has a count of ten or more. The genes are TRBV5-1 and TRBJ2-1, with TRBD2 matching 9 bases. J lost 9 bases, V lost 0 bases, and 10 bases had no gene match. CDR1 is SGHRS and CDR2 is YFSETQ in the germline V gene. The CDR3 consists of 16 residues. The chain's CDR3 is CASSLAGTSMLSEQFF. In nucleotides, the CDR3 is TGCGCCAGCAGCTTGGCCGGGACTAGCATGTTAAGTGAGCAGTTCTTC.

Many counts were recorded for this clonotype. The V gene is TRBV24-1, the J gene TRBJ1-5; possibly TRBD1 for D (5 bases). The CDR3 has 15 residues. V was trimmed by 5 bases and J by 4 bases, leaving 14 bases between them. CDR1 and CDR2 (germline): KGHDR, SFDVKD. The CDR3 DNA sequence: TGTGCCACCAGTGGTATCGGGACTGGAAATCAGCCCCAGCATTTT. Protein sequence: CATSGIGTGNQPQHF.

The chain combines TRBV14 with TRBJ2-2; TRBD2 might be the D (6 bases). V lost 1 base, J lost 9 bases, and 12 bases lay in between. This CDR3 has 14 residues. The V gene's germline CDR1 is SGHDN and CDR2 FVKESK. As DNA, the CDR3 is TGTGCCAGCAGCCAAGTTGCGGGAACTCGGGAGCTGTTTTTT. This translates into CASSQVAGTRELFF.

The chain joins TRBV12-3 or TRBV12-4 to TRBJ2-7, with D tentatively TRBD1 or TRBD2 (6 bases each). The germline V and J ends were trimmed by 2 bases and 1 base, with 12 bases remaining between them. This CDR3 spans 15 amino acids. CDR3 sequence: CASSLSGAASYEQYF. The CDR3 nucleotides read TGTGCCAGCAGTTTATCGGGGGCGGCTTCCTACGAGCAGTACTTC.

This clonotype came up many times. The V gene is TRBV20-1, the J gene TRBJ2-1; 11 bases line up with TRBD2. J was trimmed by 4 bases and V by 1 base; bases with no gene match: 12. The CDR3 has 18 amino acids. CDR1 and CDR2 from the germline V gene are DFQATT and SNEGSKA (reference sequence). The CDR3 coding sequence is TGCAGTGCTAGAGCCCTGGGACTAGCGGAGAGCCTATACAATGAGCAGTTCTTC. This encodes CSARALGLAESLYNEQFF.

V usage is TRBV19 and J usage is TRBJ2-1, with 13 bases matching TRBD2. Germline CDR1 LNHDA, CDR2 SQIVND (reference sequence). V trimming: 5 bases; J trimming: 5 bases; junction bases outside the gene matches: 3. The CDR3 loop spans 15 amino acids. This chain's CDR3 is CASSEGTSGNNEQFF. In DNA, the CDR3 is TGTGCCAGTAGTGAAGGGACTAGCGGGAACAATGAGCAGTTCTTC.

The chain combines TRBV7-2 with TRBJ2-5; D is perhaps TRBD2 (7 bases). There are 14 residues in the CDR3. The V end was cut by 5 bases, the J end by 5 bases, with 15 bases between. Germline V gives CDR1 SGHTA, CDR2 FQGNSA. The chain's CDR3 is CASSPSGGGETQYF. DNA for the CDR3: TGTGCCAGCAGCCCATCGGGGGGCGGGGAGACCCAGTACTTC.

The chain combines TRBV6-2 or TRBV6-3 with TRBJ2-1; D might be TRBD1 (5 bases). V lost 7 bases, J lost 7 bases, and 20 bases lay in between. The CDR3 consists of 15 residues. CDR1 and CDR2 from the germline V gene are MNHEY and SVGEGT. The CDR3 coding sequence is TGTGCCAGCAATTTCGGACGCCTCCCAGGGAATGAGCAGTTCTTC. Translation gives CASNFGRLPGNEQFF.

This clonotype has at least ten counts. The V call is TRBV2, the J call TRBJ1-1, with a tentative D call TRBD1 (6 bases). The V gene's germline CDR1 is SNHLY and CDR2 FYNNEI. Trimming cost V 6 bases and J 5 bases, with 16 bases left between them. The CDR3 covers 14 residues. CDR3 amino acids: CASRVTGLRTEAFF. The CDR3 DNA follows: TGTGCCAGCAGGGTAACAGGGTTAAGAACTGAAGCTTTCTTT.

This clonotype came up many times. The chain is built from TRBV11-2 and TRBJ2-2; D is unresolved. This CDR3 is 14 amino acids long. The germline gives CDR1 SGHAT, CDR2 FQNNGV. The V end lost 7 bases, the J end lost 2 bases, and 11 bases lay between the germline ends. The CDR3 loop is CASIRSQNTGELFF. DNA for the CDR3: TGTGCCAGCATCCGCTCCCAAAACACCGGGGAGCTGTTTTTT.

This clonotype was recorded many times. The rearrangement uses TRBV20-1 and TRBJ2-7; D is perhaps TRBD1 (6 bases). V lost 5 bases and J 1 base, leaving 12 bases between the germline ends. Germline V lookup: CDR1 DFQATT, CDR2 SNEGSKA (reference sequence). The CDR3 contains 13 residues. CDR3 sequence (DNA): TGCAGTGCTTGCTTACAGGGATCCTACGAGCAGTACTTC. This translates into CSACLQGSYEQYF.

A note on this clonotype: Possible read error: a much larger clone is one base away. The chain recombines TRBV27 with TRBJ2-7, with 7 bases identical to TRBD1. Losses at the gene ends were 5 bases for V and 2 bases for J; bases not matched to a gene: 6. Germline CDR1 is MNHEY and CDR2 is SMNVEV (reference sequence). This CDR3 contains 14 residues. In nucleotides, the CDR3 is TGTGCCAGCAGTGACAGGGACGGACCCTACGAGCAGTACTTC. This sequence encodes CASSDRDGPYEQYF.

This clonotype came up many times. The chain combines TRBV18 with TRBJ2-7; tentative D call: TRBD2 (6 bases). The CDR3 consists of 13 residues. The germline CDR1 and CDR2 sequences are KGHSH and LQKENI. Trimming took 6 bases from V and 6 from J, leaving 15 bases between them. The CDR3 protein is CASSASETSEQYF. CDR3 DNA sequence: TGTGCCAGCTCGGCTAGCGAGACTTCCGAGCAGTACTTC.

The chain links TRBV6-1 to TRBJ2-2; D is ambiguous. The CDR3 spans 15 residues. V lost 6 bases and J 0 bases, leaving 11 bases between the germline ends. Germline V gene lookup returns CDR1 MNHNS and CDR2 SASEGT. The CDR3 loop is CASSRTDSNTGELFF. As DNA, the CDR3 is TGTGCCAGCAGCCGTACAGATTCGAACACCGGGGAGCTGTTTTTT.

This clonotype occurred a few times. The gene calls are TRBV20-1 and TRBJ2-5; 12 nucleotides align to TRBD2. Germline values: CDR1 DFQATT, CDR2 SNEGSKA (reference sequence). V gave up 5 bases and J gave up 5 bases; unmatched junction bases: 15. The CDR3 is 17 amino acids. CDR3 sequence (DNA): TGCAGTGCTCTGACTAGCGGGAGACCCTTATCGGGGGAGACCCAGTACTTC. It translates to CSALTSGRPLSGETQYF.

This clonotype was detected a few times. The chain links TRBV20-1 to TRBJ2-7, with TRBD2 matching over 8 bases. With V trimmed by 0 bases and J by 5 bases, 3 bases remained unmatched. This CDR3 comprises 13 residues. CDR1 is DFQATT, CDR2 SNEGSKA, per germline (reference sequence). The CDR3 nucleotides are TGCAGTGCTAGAGATCCCGGGGGGGACGAGCAGTACTTC. Its translation: CSARDPGGDEQYF.

This clonotype occurred many times. The chain couples TRBV6-1 to TRBJ2-4, with a weak D call TRBD2 (6 bases). Trimming left V 8 bases short and J 1 base short, with 24 bases between. The CDR3 loop spans 18 amino acids. The germline V gene encodes CDR1 MNHNS and CDR2 SASEGT. CDR3 sequence reads: CASGPLAEGKVAKNIQYF. The DNA of the CDR3 is TGTGCCAGCGGCCCTCTCGCGGAGGGTAAAGTGGCCAAAAACATTCAGTACTTC.

This clonotype occurred many times. The chain joins TRBV12-3 or TRBV12-4 to TRBJ1-6; no firm D call. The V end was cut by 3 bases, the J end by 7 bases, with 4 bases between. This CDR3 spans 12 amino acids. The CDR3 reads CASSFWNSPLHF. In DNA form, the CDR3 reads TGTGCCAGCAGTTTTTGGAATTCACCCCTCCACTTT.

This clonotype was found many times. CDR3 sequence: CASSLDGYEQYF. In DNA, the CDR3 is TGTGCCAGCAGTTTAGATGGCTACGAGCAGTACTTC. The chain links TRBV28 to TRBJ2-7; D is ambiguous. The CDR3 runs to 12 residues. From germline, CDR1 is MDHEN and CDR2 SYDVKM. The V and J ends lost 2 bases and 3 bases respectively, with 5 bases between them. The variable domain in full, completed from reference TRBV28 and TRBJ2-7, reads DVKVTQSSRYLVKRTGEKVFLECVQDMDHENMFWYRQDPGLGLRLIYFSYDVKMKEKGDIPEGYSVSREKKERFSLILESASTNQTSMYLCASSLDGYEQYFGPGTRLTVT.

CDR3 sequence reads: CASSQVSGGSYEQYF. As DNA, the CDR3 is TGTGCCAGCAGCCAAGTCAGCGGAGGTTCCTACGAGCAGTACTTC. This chain links TRBV3-1 with TRBJ2-7, with a tentative D call TRBD2 (5 bases). This CDR3 contains 15 residues. The V end was cut by 1 base, the J end by 1 base, with 11 bases between. Germline CDR1 LGHDT, CDR2 YNNKEL (reference sequence).

This clonotype was observed at least ten times. The chain couples TRBV30 to TRBJ2-7, with a possible D match to TRBD1 (6 bases). V was pared by 3 bases and J by 2 bases, with 17 bases between. Germline-derived CDR1 and CDR2 are GTSNPN and SVGIG (reference sequence). This CDR3 spans 15 amino acids. CDR3 sequence reads: CAWSVYRDGAYEQYF. The CDR3 nucleotides read TGTGCCTGGAGCGTCTACAGGGATGGGGCCTACGAGCAGTACTTC.

This clonotype was observed many times. This chain links TRBV6-1 with TRBJ1-1; D not certain. The CDR3 extends over 13 amino acids. V gave up 1 base and J gave up 11 bases, with 14 bases separating them. Germline V CDR1 and CDR2: MNHNS, SASEGT. The CDR3 DNA sequence: TGTGCCAGCAGTGAAGTAGGGAGTTCAGAGGCTTTCTTT. This codes for CASSEVGSSEAFF.

This clonotype was observed many times. The gene calls are TRBV28 and TRBJ2-5; D gene uncertain. The V end lost 1 base, the J end lost 4 bases, and 10 bases lay between the germline ends. The CDR3 loop spans 14 amino acids. Germline V gene sequence: CDR1 MDHEN, CDR2 SYDVKM. CDR3 sequence reads: CASSLSDTPETQYF. The CDR3 region has the DNA TGTGCCAGCAGTTTATCGGATACCCCAGAGACCCAGTACTTC.

This clonotype was observed a single time. The chain joins TRBV2 to TRBJ1-2; 7 nucleotides align to TRBD1. CDR3 length: 13 residues. In germline, CDR1 is SNHLY, CDR2 FYNNEI. After removal of 5 bases from V and 7 bases from J, the junction contained 7 bases not matched to a gene. CDR3 sequence reads: CASSLRTGLGYTF. The CDR3 DNA follows: TGTGCCAGCAGTTTAAGGACAGGCCTTGGCTACACCTTC.